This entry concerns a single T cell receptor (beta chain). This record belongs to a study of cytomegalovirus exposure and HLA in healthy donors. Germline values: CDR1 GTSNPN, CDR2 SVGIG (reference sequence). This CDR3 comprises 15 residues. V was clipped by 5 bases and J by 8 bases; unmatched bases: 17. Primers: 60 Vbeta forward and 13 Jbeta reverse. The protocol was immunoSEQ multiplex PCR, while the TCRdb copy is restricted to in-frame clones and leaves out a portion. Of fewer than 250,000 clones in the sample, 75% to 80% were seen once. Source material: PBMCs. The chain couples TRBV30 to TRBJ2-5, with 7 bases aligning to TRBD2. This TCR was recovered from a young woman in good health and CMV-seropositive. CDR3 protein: CAWAPGGGTSSTQYF. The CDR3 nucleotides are TGTGCCTGGGCCCCTGGGGGGGGTACCTCAAGTACCCAGTACTTC.